These T cell receptor beta chains were read from a single sample in a study of blood T cell repertoires in COVID-19. The repertoire was sequenced with immunoSEQ multiplex PCR; TCRdb's copy has only in-frame clones and lacks some. The sample lists more than 150,000 clones, 65% to 90% occurring once. Sequenced sample: peripheral blood. The source is a woman between 45 and 65 years old with acute or convalescent COVID-19. CDR3s include the opening cysteine and the closing phenylalanine or tryptophan. D genes are given only for firm matches. Not all rows give a size; the values are once, few, many and, for expanded clones, a class.

length: 14
size: NA
V: TRBV5-6
J: TRBJ1-2
D: NA
DNA: TGTGCCAGCAGCTTGGCGGCGGCGGACTATGGCTACACCTTC
CDR3: CASSLAAADYGYTF

length: 13
size: few
V: TRBV7-2
J: TRBJ1-2
D: NA
DNA: TGTGCCAGCGGTCAGGGCAGGGGCTACGGCTACACCTTC
CDR3: CASGQGRGYGYTF

length: 15
size: NA
V: TRBV3-1/TRBV3-2
J: TRBJ2-1
D: TRBD2
DNA: TGTGCCAGCAGCTCTTCGGGAGGGGCGGGCAATGAGCAGTTCTTC
CDR3: CASSSSGGAGNEQFF

length: 15
size: NA
V: TRBV15
J: TRBJ1-4
D: TRBD1
DNA: TGTGCCACCAGCAGACAAACAGGGGGGAAGGAAAAACTGTTTTTT
CDR3: CATSRQTGGKEKLFF

length: 13
size: few
V: TRBV19
J: TRBJ1-2
D: TRBD1
DNA: TGTGCCAGTACCCTAGGACAGGGGTCTGGCTACACCTTC
CDR3: CASTLGQGSGYTF

length: 16
size: NA
V: TRBV7-6
J: TRBJ2-1
D: TRBD2
DNA: TGTGCCAGCAGCTCCCTTCTAGCGGGGGGGCCGAATGAGCAGTTCTTC
CDR3: CASSSLLAGGPNEQFF

length: 17
size: NA
V: TRBV4-2
J: TRBJ2-3
D: TRBD2
DNA: TGTGCCAGCAGCCAAGATGGAGCGGGGGGCCCCTTAGATACGCAGTATTTT
CDR3: CASSQDGAGGPLDTQYF

length: 15
size: NA
V: TRBV4-2
J: TRBJ2-2
D: NA
DNA: TGTGCCAGCAGCCACAGGGGCCTTAACACCGGGGAGCTGTTTTTT
CDR3: CASSHRGLNTGELFF

length: 13
size: once
V: TRBV4-2
J: TRBJ2-2
D: NA
DNA: TGTGCCAGCAGCCAAGATCGGTCCGGGGAGCTGTTTTTT
CDR3: CASSQDRSGELFF

length: 12
size: NA
V: TRBV2
J: TRBJ2-1
D: NA
DNA: TGTGCCAGCAGTGCGGGGGTAAATGAGCAGTTCTTC
CDR3: CASSAGVNEQFF

length: 16
size: once
V: TRBV9
J: TRBJ2-7
D: TRBD2
DNA: TGTGCCAGCAGCCAGGCCGCGGGGGGCCTCACCTACGAGCAGTACTTC
CDR3: CASSQAAGGLTYEQYF

length: 13
size: NA
V: TRBV6-6
J: TRBJ2-3
D: NA
DNA: TGTGCCACCGCGGTCGGGGTTGGAGATACGCAGTATTTT
CDR3: CATAVGVGDTQYF

length: 13
size: NA
V: TRBV5-6
J: TRBJ2-1
D: TRBD2
DNA: TGTGCCAGCAGCCACGGGCGGGGGGCTGAGCAGTTCTTC
CDR3: CASSHGRGAEQFF

length: 16
size: NA
V: TRBV10-3
J: TRBJ2-3
D: TRBD1
DNA: TGTGCCATCAGGCCCCGGGGACAGGGGAGCACAGATACGCAGTATTTT
CDR3: CAIRPRGQGSTDTQYF

length: 14
size: few
V: TRBV20-1
J: TRBJ2-1
D: TRBD2
DNA: TGCAGTGCTAGTAGCGGGAGGGCGTACAATGAGCAGTTCTTC
CDR3: CSASSGRAYNEQFF

length: 15
size: NA
V: TRBV9
J: TRBJ2-1
D: TRBD1
DNA: TGTGCCAGCAGCGTAGTACAGGGGGCGCACAATGAGCAGTTCTTC
CDR3: CASSVVQGAHNEQFF

length: 16
size: NA
V: TRBV28
J: TRBJ2-2
D: TRBD1
DNA: TGTGCCAGCAGTTTGGTAGGGGGCGACACCACCGGGGAGCTGTTTTTT
CDR3: CASSLVGGDTTGELFF

length: 11
size: once
V: TRBV7-2
J: TRBJ2-3
D: NA
DNA: TGTGCCAGCAGCTTTCAAGATACGCAGTATTTT
CDR3: CASSFQDTQYF

length: 18
size: NA
V: TRBV5-6
J: TRBJ2-2
D: NA
DNA: TGTGCCAGCAGCTTGTCTATCCCCTCCGACACCCTACCCTACAAGCTGTTTTTT
CDR3: CASSLSIPSDTLPYKLFF